The 19 T cell receptor beta chains listed next were all sequenced from one sample in a study of blood T cell repertoires in COVID-19. The assay was immunoSEQ multiplex PCR, and TCRdb's table has in-frame clones only and misses some. The profile shows some 170,000 clones, around 80% of them singletons. Sequencing was carried out using peripheral blood. The receptors stem from a woman aged 70-85 years with acute or convalescent COVID-19.

The chain joins TRBV15 to TRBJ1-3; D gene unclear. Germline loops: CDR1 LNHNV, CDR2 YYDKDF (reference sequence). V was pared by 7 bases and J by 1 base, with 11 bases between. This CDR3 comprises 14 residues. The CDR3, as DNA: TGTGCCACCACCTCCTCAGGATCTGGAAACACCATATATTTT. Residues: CATTSSGSGNTIYF. The whole variable domain, remainder taken from reference TRBV15 and TRBJ1-3, is DAMVIQNPRYQVTQFGKPVTLSCSQTLNHNVMYWYQQKSSQAPKLLFHYYDKDFNNEADTPDNFQSRRPNTSFCFLDIRSPGLGDTAMYLCATTSSGSGNTIYFGEGSWLTVV.

The genes are TRBV5-1 and TRBJ2-7, with 12 bases aligning to TRBD2. CDR1 SGHRS and CDR2 YFSETQ come from the germline V gene. V lost 3 bases, J lost 3 bases, and 1 base stayed unmatched. The CDR3 loop spans 14 amino acids. The CDR3 nucleotides read TGCGCCAGCAGCTCTAGCGGGGGGGTCTACGAGCAGTACTTC. Translating gives CASSSSGGVYEQYF. Drawing the rest from reference TRBV5-1 and TRBJ2-7, the complete variable domain is KAGVTQTPRYLIKTRGQQVTLSCSPISGHRSVSWYQQTPGQGLQFLFEYFSETQRNKGNFPGRFSGRQFSNSRSEMNVSTLELGDSALYLCASSSSGGVYEQYFGPGTRLTVT.

The chain joins TRBV2 to TRBJ2-2, with TRBD2 matching 10 bases. Trimming cost V 8 bases and J 5 bases; bases outside gene matches: 8. The CDR3 extends over 15 amino acids. Germline V lookup: CDR1 SNHLY, CDR2 FYNNEI. The CDR3 nucleotides read TGTGCCAGCGCGGGGACTAGCGTCTTTACCGGGGAGCTGTTTTTT. It encodes CASAGTSVFTGELFF.

This clone was observed once. J is TRBJ2-1 and V is TRBV18; perhaps TRBD2 as D (5 bases). Trimming took off 7 bases at V and 5 bases at J, with 18 bases between the two ends. The V gene's germline CDR1 is KGHSH and CDR2 LQKENI. The length of the CDR3 is 15 residues. CDR3 sequence reads: CASYGNTWWDNEQFF. The CDR3 DNA is TGTGCCAGCTACGGGAACACCTGGTGGGACAATGAGCAGTTCTTC. The full variable domain, its missing parts supplied by reference TRBV18 and TRBJ2-1, is NAGVMQNPRHLVRRRGQEARLRCSPMKGHSHVYWYRQLPEEGLKFMVYLQKENIIDESGMPKERFSAEFPKEGPSILRIQQVVRGDSAAYFCASYGNTWWDNEQFFGPGTRLTVL.

Notes on this clone: The identical CDR3 is also encoded by other nucleotide sequences in the sample. J is TRBJ2-3 and V is TRBV7-9; TRBD2 might be the D (6 bases). CDR1 is SEHNR, CDR2 FQNEAQ, per germline (reference sequence). Between the trimmed V and J ends, which lost 3 bases and 6 bases, there was a span of 7 bases. The CDR3 runs 12 residues. The CDR3 sequence: CASSFGGDTQYF. The CDR3 nucleotides read TGTGCCAGCAGCTTTGGGGGGGATACGCAGTATTTT.

This chain links TRBV5-5 with TRBJ1-3; TRBD1 matches at 9 bases. The germline gives CDR1 SGHKS, CDR2 YYEKEE (reference sequence). Trimming removed 1 base from V and 5 bases from J; junction bases left unmatched: 7. The CDR3 runs to 16 residues. DNA for the CDR3: TGTGCCAGCAGCTTGACAGGGGGCTTATATAGAAACACCATATATTTT. This sequence encodes CASSLTGGLYRNTIYF.

V gene TRBV7-2 combines with J gene TRBJ1-6; the match to TRBD1 covers 9 bases. Germline CDR1 SGHTA, CDR2 FQGNSA. This CDR3 region has 14 residues. J lost 6 bases, V lost 4 bases, and 1 base had no gene match. The CDR3 protein is CASSWGQGNSPLHF. CDR3 DNA: TGTGCCAGCAGCTGGGGACAGGGTAATTCACCCCTCCACTTT.

The rearrangement links TRBV6-1 to TRBJ2-1; possibly TRBD2 for D (5 bases). The CDR3 has 14 amino acids. The V end lost 1 base, the J end lost 6 bases, and 10 bases lay between the germline ends. Germline CDR1 reads MNHNS; CDR2 reads SASEGT. The CDR3 loop reads CASSEEEASNEQFF. The DNA of the CDR3 is TGTGCCAGCAGTGAAGAGGAGGCCTCCAATGAGCAGTTCTTC.

The chain combines TRBV7-3 with TRBJ2-3; D may be TRBD2 (5 bases). V was shortened by 6 bases and J by 0 bases, with 7 bases between the two germline ends. Germline V gene data show CDR1 as SGHTA and CDR2 as FQGTGA. This CDR3 has 13 residues. For the CDR3, the DNA is TGTGCCAGCAGACGGACTAGCACAGATACGCAGTATTTT. This encodes CASRRTSTDTQYF.

V and J are TRBV7-2 and TRBJ1-2, with 9 positions matching TRBD1. In germline, CDR1 is SGHTA, CDR2 FQGNSA. The length of the CDR3 is 14 residues. V shed 5 bases, J shed 4 bases, and the junction held 5 bases outside the gene matches. The CDR3 protein is CASSPTGGSYGYTF. The CDR3 DNA reads TGTGCCAGCAGCCCAACAGGGGGCAGCTATGGCTACACCTTC.

The chain carries TRBV9 and TRBJ2-7; TRBD2 matches 8 bases. CDR3 length: 14 residues. Trimming at V came to 7 bases and at J to 3 bases, leaving 9 bases not matched to a gene. Germline V gene sequence: CDR1 SGDLS, CDR2 YYNGEE. The CDR3: CASGSGGAIYEQYF. The CDR3 DNA reads as TGTGCCAGCGGATCCGGGGGGGCCATCTACGAGCAGTACTTC.

The chain joins TRBV5-1 to TRBJ2-3; 9 positions agree with TRBD1. V shed 1 base and J 3 bases; nucleotides not matched to a gene: 15. The CDR3 has 19 amino acids. CDR1 is SGHRS and CDR2 is YFSETQ in the germline V gene. The CDR3 protein is CASSLWGPVAGTGTDTQYF. In DNA form, the CDR3 reads TGCGCCAGCAGCTTGTGGGGGCCCGTCGCCGGGACAGGGACAGATACGCAGTATTTT.

This clone was found a few times. The V call is TRBV19, the J call TRBJ1-5, with 9 bases matching TRBD1. V trimming: 3 bases; J trimming: 4 bases; junction bases outside the gene matches: 1. The germline V gene has CDR1 LNHDA and CDR2 SQIVND (reference sequence). The CDR3 has 14 residues. The CDR3 bases are TGTGCCAGTAGTATGGGGACAGGGAATCAGCCCCAGCATTTT. Protein product: CASSMGTGNQPQHF.

This clone is termed medium-sized. The CDR3 protein is CASSATGRNYGYTF. The CDR3 DNA reads TGTGCCAGTAGTGCGACAGGGAGGAACTATGGCTACACCTTC. The chain is built from TRBV19 and TRBJ1-2; 7 bases map to TRBD1. V was pared by 5 bases and J by 2 bases, with 5 bases of the junction left unmatched. Germline CDR1 reads LNHDA; CDR2 reads SQIVND (reference sequence). The CDR3 contains 14 residues.

This chain links TRBV19 with TRBJ1-5; unclear D gene. Looked up from germline, CDR1 is LNHDA and CDR2 is SQIVND (reference sequence). V was trimmed by 4 bases and J by 11 bases, leaving 9 bases between them. CDR3 length: 11 residues. DNA for the CDR3: TGTGCCAGTAGTACGCCGGGGTCCCAGCATTTT. It translates to CASSTPGSQHF. Supplemented by reference TRBV19 and TRBJ1-5, the full variable domain reads DGGITQSPKYLFRKEGQNVTLSCEQNLNHDAMYWYRQDPGQGLRLIYYSQIVNDFQKGDIAEGYSVSREKKESFPLTVTSAQKNPTAFYLCASSTPGSQHFGDGTRLSIL.

This clone has only one observation. J is TRBJ2-2 and V is TRBV27; D perhaps matches TRBD1 (5 bases). The CDR3 is made up of 12 amino acids. V gave up 6 bases and J gave up 6 bases, with 8 bases separating them. CDR1 is MNHEY, CDR2 SMNVEV, per germline (reference sequence). CDR3 bases: TGTGCCAGCAGCAGGGTTGCCGGGGAGCTGTTTTTT. Encoded protein: CASSRVAGELFF.

V usage is TRBV9 and J usage is TRBJ1-3, with TRBD1 matching 7 bases. The CDR3 is 14 amino acids. Germline trimming cut 4 bases from V and 3 bases from J; bases unmatched to any gene: 4. The germline V gene encodes CDR1 SGDLS and CDR2 YYNGEE. DNA for the CDR3: TGTGCCAGCAGCCCCCGGGACAGTGGAAACACCATATATTTT. Amino acid sequence: CASSPRDSGNTIYF.

The V and J genes are TRBV28 and TRBJ2-7; TRBD1 agrees at 8 bases. The CDR3 runs to 15 residues. Germline V gene lookup returns CDR1 MDHEN and CDR2 SYDVKM. V shed 7 bases and J 1 base; nucleotides not matched to a gene: 9. In DNA, the CDR3 is TGTGCCAGCAACCCTAGGGGACAGGCTTCCTACGAGCAGTACTTC. This gives the protein CASNPRGQASYEQYF.

The chain carries TRBV9 and TRBJ1-1; no clear D. Germline values: CDR1 SGDLS, CDR2 YYNGEE. Trimming left V 4 bases short and J 1 base short, with 8 bases between. This CDR3 spans 13 amino acids. DNA for the CDR3: TGTGCCAGCAGCACCCGACAGAACACTGAAGCTTTCTTT. Protein sequence: CASSTRQNTEAFF.